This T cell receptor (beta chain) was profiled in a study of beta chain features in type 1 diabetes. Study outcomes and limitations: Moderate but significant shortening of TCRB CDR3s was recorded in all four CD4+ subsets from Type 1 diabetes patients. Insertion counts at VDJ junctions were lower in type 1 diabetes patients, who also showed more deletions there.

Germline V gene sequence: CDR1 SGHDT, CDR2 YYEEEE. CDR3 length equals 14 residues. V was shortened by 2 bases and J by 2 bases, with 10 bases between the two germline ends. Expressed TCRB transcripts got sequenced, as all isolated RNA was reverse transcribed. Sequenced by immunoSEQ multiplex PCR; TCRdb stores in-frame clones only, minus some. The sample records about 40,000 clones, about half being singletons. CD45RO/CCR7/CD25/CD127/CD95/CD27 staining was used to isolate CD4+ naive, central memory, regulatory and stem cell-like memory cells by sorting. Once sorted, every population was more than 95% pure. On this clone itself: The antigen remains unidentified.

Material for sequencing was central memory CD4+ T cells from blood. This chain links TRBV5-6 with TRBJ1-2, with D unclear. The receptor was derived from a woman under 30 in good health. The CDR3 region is CASSFDTQNYGYTF. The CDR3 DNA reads TGTGCCAGCAGCTTTGACACCCAAAACTATGGCTACACCTTC.